A single sample gave rise to the 20 T cell receptor beta chains below, sequenced in a study of CD8 T cells in ankylosing spondylitis. TCRdb fed the 5' RACE reads into MiXCR, producing one record per CDR3 protein. Among approximately 250,000 distinct CDR3 sequences listed, 7.5% to 9.5% were seen once. Sequencing was performed on blood, either unsorted or a sorted T cell fraction (not recorded which). The source is a female donor with ankylosing spondylitis or in good health (not recorded which).

This clonotype was picked up many times. The chain links TRBV7-7 to TRBJ2-5; D is unresolved. Germline assignment: CDR1 SSHAT and CDR2 FNYEAQ (reference sequence). The CDR3 totals 9 residues. Trimming left V 10 bases short and J 9 bases short, with 9 bases between. The CDR3 spells CAKNWPQYF. In DNA, the CDR3 is TGTGCCAAGAACTGGCCCCAGTACTTC.

Note on this clonotype: This may be a read error: a much more frequent sequence differs by one nucleotide. The chain uses TRBV27 and TRBJ2-5; the D call may be TRBD1 or TRBD2 (6 bases each). The CDR3 extends over 13 amino acids. CDR1 and CDR2 (germline): MNHEY, SMNVEV (reference sequence). Trimming shortened V by 10 bases and J by 5 bases, and 17 bases separated the two germline ends. The CDR3 loop reads CANKLGGSETQYF. Here the CDR3 DNA reads TGTGCCAATAAGCTCGGGGGCTCGGAGACCCAGTACTTC.

This clonotype was picked up many times. V is TRBV4-2 and J is TRBJ2-4; TRBD2 is a possible D gene (6 bases). This CDR3 is built from 14 residues. V was clipped by 1 base and J by 8 bases, with 12 bases between them. Germline V gene sequence: CDR1 LGHNA, CDR2 YNFKEQ. The CDR3 DNA reads TGTGCCAGCAGCCAAGTGGCGACTAGGGACATTCAGTACTTC. Protein product: CASSQVATRDIQYF.

This clonotype was observed many times. The gene calls are TRBV12-3 or TRBV12-4 and TRBJ2-7; no firm D call. V gave up 5 bases and J gave up 2 bases, with 13 bases separating them. This CDR3 comprises 14 residues. CDR3 loop: CASSPPAKPYEQYF. In DNA, the CDR3 is TGTGCCAGCAGTCCCCCGGCTAAACCCTACGAGCAGTACTTC.

This clonotype has at least ten counts. V is TRBV5-1 and J is TRBJ2-1; TRBD2 agrees at 11 bases. Looked up from germline, CDR1 is SGHRS and CDR2 is YFSETQ. V shed 0 bases, J shed 2 bases, and the junction held 7 bases outside the gene matches. This CDR3 is built from 18 residues. In DNA, the CDR3 is TGCGCCAGCAGCTTGGCCGTTAGCGGGAGGGCGACCTACAATGAGCAGTTCTTC. Protein sequence: CASSLAVSGRATYNEQFF.

The genes are TRBV2 and TRBJ1-3, with 8 bases that match TRBD1. Unmatched junction bases numbered 2, after V lost 2 bases and J lost 2 bases. This CDR3 comprises 15 residues. Germline CDR1 and CDR2: SNHLY and FYNNEI. The CDR3 region is CASSERTGPGNTIYF. CDR3 sequence (DNA): TGTGCCAGCAGTGAACGGACAGGGCCTGGAAACACCATATATTTT.

V gene TRBV5-1 combines with J gene TRBJ2-5; no firm D call. CDR1 is SGHRS, CDR2 YFSETQ, per germline. The length of the CDR3 is 14 residues. Trimming stripped 4 bases from V and 0 bases from J, with 10 bases between. CDR3 region: CASSLRLDQETQYF. The CDR3 DNA sequence: TGCGCCAGCAGCCTTCGACTGGACCAAGAGACCCAGTACTTC.

This clonotype was recorded at least ten times. The J gene is TRBJ2-1, the V gene TRBV5-1; 11 positions agree with TRBD2. V was clipped by 4 bases and J by 7 bases; unmatched bases: 10. Germline CDR1 SGHRS, CDR2 YFSETQ. The CDR3 has 16 residues. The CDR3 loop is CASSTDTSGRSNEQFF. The DNA for the CDR3 is TGCGCCAGCAGCACCGACACTAGCGGGAGATCGAATGAGCAGTTCTTC. The full variable domain, in which reference TRBV5-1 and TRBJ2-1 provide the parts outside the CDR3, is KAGVTQTPRYLIKTRGQQVTLSCSPISGHRSVSWYQQTPGQGLQFLFEYFSETQRNKGNFPGRFSGRQFSNSRSEMNVSTLELGDSALYLCASSTDTSGRSNEQFFGPGTRLTVL.

This clonotype was recorded many times. This chain uses TRBV2 with TRBJ1-5, with D unresolved. V was clipped by 1 base and J by 2 bases, with 3 bases between them. The V gene's germline CDR1 is SNHLY and CDR2 FYNNEI. The CDR3 loop spans 13 amino acids. CDR3 sequence: CASSEVGNQPQHF. The DNA of the CDR3 is TGTGCCAGCAGTGAAGTCGGCAATCAGCCCCAGCATTTT.

Ten or more counts support this clonotype. The chain links TRBV20-1 to TRBJ2-5, with 12 bases identical to TRBD1. The junction had 2 bases not matched to a gene; V was cut back by 1 base and J by 2 bases. Germline-derived CDR1 and CDR2 are DFQATT and SNEGSKA (reference sequence). This CDR3 has 15 residues. The CDR3 sequence is CSARGGQGAQETQYF. DNA of the CDR3: TGCAGTGCTAGAGGGGGACAGGGGGCTCAAGAGACCCAGTACTTC.

About this clonotype itself: This may be a read error: a much more frequent sequence differs by one nucleotide. The CDR3, as DNA: TGTGCCGGCAGCAATCCCGGGGGCGCCACCTACAATGAGCAGTTCTTC. Encoded protein: CAGSNPGGATYNEQFF. The chain has TRBV5-6 and TRBJ2-1; D possibly matches TRBD1 or TRBD2 (6 bases each). In germline, CDR1 is SGHDT, CDR2 YYEEEE. CDR3 length: 16 residues.

The rearrangement uses TRBV28 and TRBJ1-2; a possible D gene is TRBD1 (6 bases). Germline V lookup: CDR1 MDHEN, CDR2 SYDVKM. The V end was cut by 8 bases, the J end by 4 bases, with 23 bases between. The CDR3 contains 16 residues. CDR3 sequence reads: CASRLRWGAKFYGYTF. The CDR3, as DNA: TGTGCCAGCCGATTGCGGTGGGGGGCCAAATTCTATGGCTACACCTTC.

Only a few counts were recorded for this clonotype. This chain links TRBV7-9 with TRBJ2-1; 10 positions agree with TRBD2. J gave up 5 bases and V 1 base, and 8 bases lay outside the gene matches. Germline V gene sequence: CDR1 SEHNR, CDR2 FQNEAQ (reference sequence). The CDR3 runs to 17 residues. CDR3 nucleotide sequence: TGTGCCAGCAGCTTAGTTGCTAGCGGGAGATACAACAATGAGCAGTTCTTC. Residues: CASSLVASGRYNNEQFF. The full variable domain, with the rest looked up from reference TRBV7-9 and TRBJ2-1, is DTGVSQNPRHKITKRGQNVTFRCDPISEHNRLYWYRQTLGQGPEFLTYFQNEAQLEKSRLLSDRFSAERPKGSFSTLEIQRTEQGDSAMYLCASSLVASGRYNNEQFFGPGTRLTVL.

This chain joins TRBV25-1 and TRBJ2-1; TRBD1 or TRBD2 may be the D gene (5 bases each). V was clipped by 6 bases and J by 6 bases, with 18 bases between them. The CDR3 spans 15 residues. CDR1 is MGHDK and CDR2 is SYGVNS in the germline V gene. CDR3 amino acids: CASSPRDGEINEQFF. Here the CDR3 DNA reads TGTGCCAGCAGCCCCCGGGACGGAGAAATCAATGAGCAGTTCTTC. The full variable domain, completed using reference TRBV25-1 and TRBJ2-1, is EADIYQTPRYLVIGTGKKITLECSQTMGHDKMYWYQQDPGMELHLIHYSYGVNSTEKGDLSSESTVSRIRTEHFPLTLESARPSHTSQYLCASSPRDGEINEQFFGPGTRLTVL.

This clonotype was counted ten times or more. The CDR3 loop reads CASRYLLAGVTEQFF. As DNA, the CDR3 is TGTGCCAGCAGATACCTACTAGCGGGAGTGACTGAGCAGTTCTTC. The V and J genes are TRBV11-2 and TRBJ2-1; the match to TRBD2 covers 11 bases. Germline values: CDR1 SGHAT, CDR2 FQNNGV. Trimming took 6 bases from V and 9 from J; bases not matched to a gene: 10. The CDR3 runs to 15 residues.

This clonotype has a count of ten or more. This chain uses TRBV5-1 with TRBJ2-5; no clear D gene. Germline V CDR1 and CDR2: SGHRS, YFSETQ. The CDR3 has 14 amino acids. V lost 0 bases to trimming and J lost 4 bases, with 10 bases between them. DNA of the CDR3: TGCGCCAGCAGCTTGGCACGGCCTGGAGAGACCCAGTACTTC. This encodes CASSLARPGETQYF.

This clonotype was seen ten or more times. The chain employs TRBV27 and TRBJ2-2; possibly TRBD2 for D (5 bases). The CDR3 sequence is 14 residues long. V dropped 5 bases and J dropped 4 bases, with 11 bases sitting between them. Germline V lookup: CDR1 MNHEY, CDR2 SMNVEV (reference sequence). The CDR3 coding sequence is TGTGCCAGCAGTGCTCGAGGGCGCACCGGGGAGCTGTTTTTT. Translation gives CASSARGRTGELFF.

In its sample, this clonotype was seen many times. The V call is TRBV10-3, the J call TRBJ2-3; 12 nucleotides align to TRBD2. The CDR3 is 15 amino acids. The germline gives CDR1 ENHRY, CDR2 SYGVKD. Trimming removed 6 bases from V and 3 bases from J; junction bases left unmatched: 4. CDR3 loop: CAISPTSGRTDTQYF. CDR3 nucleotide sequence: TGTGCCATCAGCCCGACTAGCGGGAGAACAGATACGCAGTATTTT.

This clonotype was observed at least ten times. This sequence joins TRBV5-1 and TRBJ2-2; 7 nucleotides align to TRBD2. V lost 3 bases, J lost 1 base, and 9 bases stayed unmatched. Germline V CDR1 and CDR2: SGHRS, YFSETQ. CDR3 size: 17 residues. The DNA for the CDR3 is TGCGCCAGCAGCTGGAACCGGGACTACCAGAACACCGGGGAGCTGTTTTTT. It is translated as CASSWNRDYQNTGELFF.

In this sample, this clonotype turned up many times. The CDR3 protein is CATSDSWGGREELFF. DNA for the CDR3: TGTGCCACCAGTGACTCCTGGGGCGGACGGGAGGAGCTGTTTTTT. V gene TRBV24-1 combines with J gene TRBJ2-2; either TRBD1 or TRBD2 may supply D (5 bases each). V was trimmed by 4 bases and J by 10 bases, leaving 18 bases between them. CDR3 size: 15 residues. CDR1 and CDR2 (germline): KGHDR, SFDVKD.